The 23 T cell receptor beta chains below come from one sample, sequenced in a study of spatial heterogeneity in lung cancer (dated by TCRdb to about 2019). Libraries came from 5' RACE. Sequencing was performed on a NextSeq 500. The public reads were run again by TCRdb, first through fastp at Q25 and then through MiXCR, and only productive beta chains were kept. Entries are consolidated by CDR3 protein sequence, retaining the most common genes and DNA. The sample yields 40,000 or so distinct CDR3 sequences; roughly 8% were counted once. Of the sample, 25% to 30% is held by the ten largest clones. The time point label corresponds to: sample taken at primary tumor resection. The material sequenced was PBMCs, taken at surgery. These receptors originate from a male donor with early-stage non-small cell lung cancer.

The count of this clonotype is one. Being one base from a much bigger clone, this may be a read error. V is TRBV12-3 or TRBV12-4 and J is TRBJ1-2; D is perhaps TRBD1 (5 bases). The V end was cut by 8 bases, the J end by 4 bases, with 14 bases between. The CDR3 contains 13 residues. In DNA form, the CDR3 reads TGTGCCAGCGGTGAACAGGAGCTCTATGGCTACACCTTC. Translating it yields CASGEQELYGYTF.

The gene calls are TRBV6-1 and TRBJ2-7, with D hard to call. Trimming removed 8 bases at V and 3 bases at J, with 5 bases between. Germline lookup yields CDR1 MNHNS and CDR2 SASEGT. This CDR3 contains 10 residues. CDR3 loop: CASGFYEQYF. DNA of the CDR3: TGTGCCAGCGGCTTCTACGAGCAGTACTTC.

This clonotype was counted at least ten times. V gene TRBV7-8 combines with J gene TRBJ2-1; 9 bases agree with TRBD2. J gave up 3 bases and V 5 bases, and 11 bases lay outside the gene matches. CDR1 and CDR2 from the germline V gene are SGHVS and FQNEAQ. The CDR3 has 17 residues. DNA for the CDR3: TGTGCCAGCAGCCACCCGATAGCGGGGGTTCTCTACAATGAGCAGTTCTTC. Translated, it gives CASSHPIAGVLYNEQFF.

There are many counts of this clonotype. V gene TRBV6-2 or TRBV6-3 combines with J gene TRBJ2-5; 7 bases are shared with TRBD1. The junction had 8 bases not matched to a gene; V was cut back by 7 bases and J by 0 bases. Looked up from germline, CDR1 is MNHEY and CDR2 is SVGEGT. The CDR3 runs 15 residues. The CDR3 loop reads CASNRWTGDQETQYF. For the CDR3, the DNA is TGTGCCAGCAACAGATGGACAGGCGACCAAGAGACCCAGTACTTC.

This clonotype was counted at least ten times. This CDR3 reads CASSLGPASTDTQYF. Written as DNA, the CDR3 is TGTGCCAGCAGCTTAGGGCCAGCTAGCACAGATACGCAGTATTTT. The V gene is TRBV7-2, the J gene TRBJ2-3; D not certain. Germline V gene data show CDR1 as SGHTA and CDR2 as FQGNSA. The germline V and J ends were trimmed by 1 base and 0 bases, with 8 bases remaining between them. The CDR3 is 15 amino acids.

The chain links TRBV7-9 to TRBJ2-3; no firm D call. This CDR3 spans 13 amino acids. Trimming removed 8 bases at V and 1 base at J, with 10 bases between. The germline V gene encodes CDR1 SEHNR and CDR2 FQNEAQ (reference sequence). CDR3 loop: CASLRSGTDTQYF. The CDR3 bases are TGTGCCAGCCTCCGGTCGGGCACAGATACGCAGTATTTT.

This clonotype was detected a few times. The CDR3 sequence: CASTSGVRGIRQPQHF. Here the CDR3 DNA reads TGTGCCAGTACCTCCGGCGTAAGGGGGATTCGGCAGCCCCAGCATTTT. The chain carries TRBV19 and TRBJ1-5, with a weak D call TRBD1 (6 bases). Germline V gene sequence: CDR1 LNHDA, CDR2 SQIVND (reference sequence). Trimming took 7 bases from V and 7 from J, leaving 23 bases between them. The CDR3 has 16 residues.

This clonotype was seen at least ten times. This sequence joins TRBV11-1 and TRBJ2-3, with D hard to call. Germline V gene data show CDR1 as SGHAT and CDR2 as FQDESV (reference sequence). CDR3 length equals 16 residues. Trimming shortened V by 4 bases and J by 7 bases, and 21 bases separated the two germline ends. The CDR3 coding sequence is TGTGCCAGCAGCTCGACCCGTACTCGAACACCGAATACGCAGTATTTT. It encodes CASSSTRTRTPNTQYF.

A few counts support this clonotype. J is TRBJ2-3 and V is TRBV9; D is undetermined. This CDR3 region has 14 residues. Germline loops: CDR1 SGDLS, CDR2 YYNGEE. With 4 bases removed from V and 6 bases from J, the gap between germline ends came to 15 bases. CDR3 loop: CASSLTRNRDTQYF. Here the CDR3 DNA reads TGTGCCAGCAGCCTTACAAGAAATCGGGATACGCAGTATTTT.

The sample holds many counts of this clonotype. The CDR3 loop reads CASSFGGMNTEAFF. For the CDR3, the DNA is TGTGCCAGCAGCTTCGGCGGGATGAACACTGAAGCTTTCTTT. V is TRBV5-6 and J is TRBJ1-1; no clear D gene. Germline CDR1 reads SGHDT; CDR2 reads YYEEEE. V was pared by 2 bases and J by 0 bases, with 8 bases between. The length of the CDR3 is 14 residues. The whole variable domain, filled in from reference TRBV5-6 and TRBJ1-1, reads DAGVTQSPTHLIKTRGQQVTLRCSPKSGHDTVSWYQQALGQGPQFIFQYYEEEERQRGNFPDRFSGHQFPNYSSELNVNALLLGDSALYLCASSFGGMNTEAFFGQGTRLTVV.

This clonotype has a handful of counts. CDR3 amino acids: CASSQALSGELFF. The CDR3 bases are TGTGCCAGCAGCCAAGCTTTGAGCGGGGAGCTGTTTTTT. V gene TRBV14 combines with J gene TRBJ2-2; unclear D gene. The CDR3 has 13 amino acids. V dropped 1 base and J dropped 7 bases, with 7 bases sitting between them. The V gene's germline CDR1 is SGHDN and CDR2 FVKESK.

This clonotype has at least ten counts. The chain recombines TRBV7-9 with TRBJ2-3, with a weak D call TRBD2 (5 bases). Germline CDR1 reads SEHNR; CDR2 reads FQNEAQ (reference sequence). This CDR3 comprises 13 residues. Deletions cut 5 bases from V and 4 bases from J, with 10 bases between. CDR3 residues: CASSVMRADTQYF. CDR3 coding DNA: TGTGCCAGCAGCGTGATGAGGGCAGATACGCAGTATTTT.

This clonotype was observed a few times. The chain uses TRBV19 and TRBJ1-1; no firm D call. The CDR3 covers 13 residues. The V and J ends lost 0 bases and 1 base respectively, with 3 bases between them. CDR1 is LNHDA, CDR2 SQIVND, per germline (reference sequence). DNA for the CDR3: TGTGCCAGTAGTATAGACACGAACACTGAAGCTTTCTTT. The encoded protein is CASSIDTNTEAFF.

This clonotype has ten or more counts. V and J are TRBV6-2 or TRBV6-3 and TRBJ2-1, with 9 bases identical to TRBD2. CDR1 is MNHEY, CDR2 SVGEGT, per germline. The CDR3 is made up of 15 amino acids. V was clipped by 8 bases and J by 8 bases; unmatched bases: 13. The CDR3 spells CASYPGLAGTDEQFF. In DNA, the CDR3 is TGTGCCAGCTACCCCGGGCTAGCGGGAACAGATGAGCAGTTCTTC.

This clonotype was recorded many times. The chain links TRBV12-3 or TRBV12-4 to TRBJ1-4, with D maybe TRBD1 (5 bases). V gave up 5 bases and J gave up 6 bases, with 13 bases separating them. The CDR3 is 14 amino acids. The CDR3 DNA sequence: TGTGCCAGCAGTCCCCGGGGGAGTGATGAAAAACTGTTTTTT. The encoded protein is CASSPRGSDEKLFF.

This clonotype was detected many times. The J gene is TRBJ2-7, the V gene TRBV27, with TRBD1 as a possible D gene (5 bases). The V gene's germline CDR1 is MNHEY and CDR2 SMNVEV (reference sequence). The CDR3 sequence is 13 residues long. With 3 bases removed from V and 5 bases from J, the gap between germline ends came to 11 bases. CDR3 bases: TGTGCCAGCAGTTTCAAGGGGATCCACGAGCAGTACTTC. Translation: CASSFKGIHEQYF.

This clonotype showed up many times. V is TRBV7-6 and J is TRBJ2-6; the D gene is possibly TRBD2 (6 bases). CDR3 length: 16 residues. Germline CDR1 reads SGHVS; CDR2 reads FNYEAQ. Trimming took 5 bases from V and 0 from J, leaving 11 bases between them. In DNA, the CDR3 is TGTGCCAGCAGCCCTAGCGTCAGCTCTGGGGCCAACGTCCTGACTTTC. Translation gives CASSPSVSSGANVLTF.

This clonotype was seen many times. This sequence joins TRBV12-3 or TRBV12-4 and TRBJ1-1; D gene ambiguous. This CDR3 region has 15 residues. V was cut by 5 bases and J by 6 bases, with 19 bases left in between. The CDR3 region is CASSLGLGYRAEAFF. The CDR3 nucleotides read TGTGCCAGCAGTCTTGGTTTAGGGTATAGAGCTGAAGCTTTCTTT.

This clonotype has a count of ten or more. The genes are TRBV5-1 and TRBJ1-2; D gene ambiguous. V dropped 0 bases and J dropped 0 bases, with 9 bases sitting between them. Germline V gene data show CDR1 as SGHRS and CDR2 as YFSETQ. The CDR3 covers 15 residues. The CDR3 region is CASSLDGSPNYGYTF. The CDR3 nucleotides read TGCGCCAGCAGCTTGGATGGGTCTCCTAACTATGGCTACACCTTC. The full variable domain, its missing parts supplied by reference TRBV5-1 and TRBJ1-2, is KAGVTQTPRYLIKTRGQQVTLSCSPISGHRSVSWYQQTPGQGLQFLFEYFSETQRNKGNFPGRFSGRQFSNSRSEMNVSTLELGDSALYLCASSLDGSPNYGYTFGSGTRLTVV.

This clonotype was observed at least ten times. The chain combines TRBV4-3 with TRBJ2-7, with 7 bases identical to TRBD2. Germline CDR1 and CDR2: LGHNA and YSLEER. Trimming at V came to 1 base and at J to 1 base, leaving 7 bases not matched to a gene. The CDR3 consists of 16 residues. The CDR3 loop is CASSQVAGDLSYEQYF. Written as DNA, the CDR3 is TGCGCCAGCAGCCAAGTGGCGGGGGACCTTTCCTACGAGCAGTACTTC.

The chain combines TRBV20-1 with TRBJ1-1; D is undetermined. Germline V gives CDR1 DFQATT, CDR2 SNEGSKA (reference sequence). The V end lost 1 base, the J end lost 7 bases, and 13 bases lay between the germline ends. The CDR3 runs 13 residues. CDR3 sequence: CSARGRSVGEAFF. The CDR3 DNA follows: TGCAGTGCTAGAGGTCGTTCGGTGGGTGAAGCTTTCTTT.

As concerns this clonotype: This could be a read error, since a much larger clone is one nucleotide away. The genes are TRBV12-3 or TRBV12-4 and TRBJ1-1; D gene unclear. CDR3 size: 10 residues. V lost 7 bases to trimming and J lost 7 bases, with 7 bases between them. The CDR3 region is CASKKVEAFF. In nucleotides, the CDR3 is TGTGCCAGCAAAAAGGTTGAAGCTTTCTTT.

V usage is TRBV6-2 or TRBV6-3 and J usage is TRBJ1-1; D is undetermined. The germline CDR1 and CDR2 sequences are MNHEY and SVGEGT. This CDR3 has 13 residues. Trimming took off 6 bases at V and 1 base at J, with 9 bases between the two ends. DNA for the CDR3: TGTGCCAGCAGCGATACAGAGAACACTGAAGCTTTCTTT. Translated, it gives CASSDTENTEAFF.